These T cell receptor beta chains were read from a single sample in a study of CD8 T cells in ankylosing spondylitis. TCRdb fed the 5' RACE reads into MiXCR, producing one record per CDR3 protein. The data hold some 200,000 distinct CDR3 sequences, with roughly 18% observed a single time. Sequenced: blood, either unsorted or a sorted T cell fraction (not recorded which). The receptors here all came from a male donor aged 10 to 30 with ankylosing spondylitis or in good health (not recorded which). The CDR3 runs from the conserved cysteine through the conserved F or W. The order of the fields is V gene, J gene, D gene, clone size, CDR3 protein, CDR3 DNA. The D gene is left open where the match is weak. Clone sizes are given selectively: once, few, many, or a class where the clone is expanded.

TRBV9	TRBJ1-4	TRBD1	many	CASSDRGMANEKLFF	TGTGCCAGCAGCGACAGGGGCATGGCTAATGAAAAACTGTTTTTT
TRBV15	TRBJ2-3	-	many	CATGGGQHKTDTQYF	TGTGCCACCGGGGGGGGACAGCATAAAACAGATACGCAGTATTTT
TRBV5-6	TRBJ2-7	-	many	CASSLNGKSEQYF	TGTGCCAGCAGCTTGAACGGTAAGAGCGAGCAGTACTTC
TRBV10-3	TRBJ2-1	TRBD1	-	CAIAGTADNEQFF	TGTGCCATTGCCGGGACAGCAGACAATGAGCAGTTCTTC
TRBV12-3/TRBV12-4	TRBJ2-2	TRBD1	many	CASSPGQGNTGELFF	TGTGCCAGCAGTCCGGGACAGGGGAACACCGGGGAGCTGTTTTTT
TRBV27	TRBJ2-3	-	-	CASSFVRSTDTQYF	TGTGCCAGCAGTTTTGTGAGGAGCACAGATACGCAGTATTTT
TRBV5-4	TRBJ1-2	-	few	CASSLGAEGANYGYTF	TGTGCCAGCAGCTTAGGTGCAGAGGGCGCTAACTATGGCTACACCTTC
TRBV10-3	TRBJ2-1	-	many	CAISRVGENEQFF	TGTGCCATCAGTCGAGTGGGGGAGAATGAGCAGTTCTTC
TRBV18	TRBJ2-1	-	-	CASSPFSAHNEQFF	TGTGCCAGCTCACCCTTCAGCGCCCACAATGAGCAGTTCTTC
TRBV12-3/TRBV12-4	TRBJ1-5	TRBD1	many	CASTSDRGDQPQHF	TGTGCCAGCACCTCGGACAGGGGTGATCAGCCCCAGCATTTT
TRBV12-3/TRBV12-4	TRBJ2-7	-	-	CASNSDEQGRYEQYF	TGTGCCAGCAACTCTGATGAACAGGGCAGGTACGAGCAGTACTTC
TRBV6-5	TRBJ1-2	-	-	CASKNPGHYGYTF	TGTGCCAGCAAGAACCCAGGACACTATGGCTACACCTTC
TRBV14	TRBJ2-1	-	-	CASSQAVNELFF	TGTGCCAGCAGCCAAGCGGTCAATGAGCTGTTCTTC
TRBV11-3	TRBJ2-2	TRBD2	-	CASSESGTSVTGELFF	TGTGCCAGCAGCGAATCCGGGACTAGCGTCACCGGGGAGCTGTTTTTT
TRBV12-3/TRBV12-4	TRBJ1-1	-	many	CASSKTGLMNTEAFF	TGTGCCAGCAGTAAGACGGGCCTCATGAACACTGAAGCTTTCTTT
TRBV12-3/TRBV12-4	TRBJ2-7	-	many	CASSPGSYEQYF	TGTGCCAGCAGTCCCGGGAGCTACGAGCAGTACTTC